These 20 T cell receptor beta chains came from one sample sequenced in a study of molecular identifiers for immune sequencing clone quantification. TCRdb fed the PCR reads into MiXCR, producing one record per CDR3 protein. The sample lists about 40,000 distinct CDR3 sequences, approximately 22% occurring once. Sequenced: naive CD8+ T cells from blood, with Jurkat cell RNA spiked in. Described subset: FACS-sorted CD8+CD4-CCR7+CD45RA+ naive T cells. Receptor source: a human donor in good health. Some libraries in this study had Jurkat cell RNA spiked in.

This clonotype was picked up a small number of times. V and J are TRBV12-3 or TRBV12-4 and TRBJ2-2; 10 nucleotides align to TRBD2. The CDR3 loop spans 18 amino acids. The junction had 12 bases not matched to a gene; V was cut back by 1 base and J by 7 bases. CDR3 DNA sequence: TGTGCCAGCAGTTTAGAACTAGCGGGGTCCGTCCTCAACGGGGAGCTGTTTTTT. Its protein product is CASSLELAGSVLNGELFF.

This clonotype appeared a few times. The rearrangement links TRBV7-4 to TRBJ2-1; TRBD1 is a possible D gene (6 bases). This CDR3 comprises 16 residues. The germline CDR1 and CDR2 sequences are SGHVT and SQSDAQ. V dropped 5 bases and J dropped 6 bases, with 20 bases sitting between them. The CDR3 spells CASSIPATGICNEQFF. The CDR3 DNA is TGTGCCAGCAGCATCCCGGCCACAGGGATATGCAATGAGCAGTTCTTC.

This clonotype was detected many times. This rearrangement joins TRBV19 to TRBJ2-2; D gene unclear. Per the germline V gene, CDR1 is LNHDA and CDR2 is SQIVND (reference sequence). The CDR3 consists of 13 residues. V was cut by 1 base and J by 5 bases, with 5 bases left in between. The CDR3 coding sequence is TGTGCCAGTAGTATAGCCGGGACCGGGGAGCTGTTTTTT. This sequence encodes CASSIAGTGELFF.

Ten or more counts support this clonotype. The CDR3 nucleotides are TGTGCCAGCAGCTTGGGACAGGAGAGCTCCTACAATGAGCAGTTCTTC. This gives the protein CASSLGQESSYNEQFF. V usage is TRBV5-6 and J usage is TRBJ2-1; D may be TRBD1 (6 bases). There are 16 residues in the CDR3. Trimming left V 0 bases short and J 0 bases short, with 10 bases between. The V gene's germline CDR1 is SGHDT and CDR2 YYEEEE. Variable domain in full (rest from reference TRBV5-6 and TRBJ2-1): DAGVTQSPTHLIKTRGQQVTLRCSPKSGHDTVSWYQQALGQGPQFIFQYYEEEERQRGNFPDRFSGHQFPNYSSELNVNALLLGDSALYLCASSLGQESSYNEQFFGPGTRLTVL.

Many counts were recorded for this clonotype. The chain recombines TRBV30 with TRBJ2-7; either TRBD1 or TRBD2 may fit D (5 bases each). Germline CDR1 and CDR2: GTSNPN and SVGIG (reference sequence). There are 14 residues in the CDR3. V dropped 7 bases and J dropped 3 bases, with 19 bases sitting between them. Here the CDR3 DNA reads TGTGCCTTGGACGCCAGGGACGCAAGCTACGAGCAGTACTTC. Its protein is CALDARDASYEQYF.

About this clonotype: A junction end diverges from the germline sequence, so it may reflect a read error. The chain carries TRBV5-7 and TRBJ2-7; D is unresolved. TRBV5-7 is designated an ORF whose function remains uncertain. CDR3 length: 16 residues. CDR3 residues: CTSSSPAEGKSYEQYF. The DNA of the CDR3 is TGTACCAGCAGCTCCCCGGCGGAAGGCAAATCCTACGAGCAGTACTTC.

Regarding this clonotype: A much larger clone differs by one base, so this may be a read error. It is likely a read error, because the conserved phenylalanine at the end of the CDR3 is missing. The chain carries TRBV4-3 and TRBJ2-3; 13 bases align to TRBD2. In germline, CDR1 is LGHNA, CDR2 YSLEER. V was pared by 0 bases and J by 5 bases, with 8 bases of the junction left unmatched. The CDR3 extends over 18 amino acids. The chain's CDR3 is CASSQEPGTSGVQDTQYL. The CDR3 DNA reads as TGCGCCAGCAGCCAAGAACCCGGGACTAGCGGGGTGCAAGATACGCAGTATCTT.

This clonotype occurred many times. The chain is built from TRBV9 and TRBJ2-5; 9 positions match TRBD2. The CDR3 totals 14 residues. J lost 4 bases, V lost 4 bases, and 5 bases had no gene match. Germline CDR1 and CDR2: SGDLS and YYNGEE. The CDR3 coding sequence is TGTGCCAGCAGCTATAGCGGGAGCCCAGAGACCCAGTACTTC. Protein: CASSYSGSPETQYF.

This clonotype was seen many times. The chain recombines TRBV27 with TRBJ2-3, with D unresolved. The CDR3 is made up of 13 amino acids. The germline V and J ends were trimmed by 5 bases and 4 bases, with 10 bases remaining between them. Germline V gene lookup returns CDR1 MNHEY and CDR2 SMNVEV (reference sequence). Here the CDR3 reads CASSDLRSDTQYF. The DNA of the CDR3 is TGTGCCAGCAGTGACCTTAGATCAGATACGCAGTATTTT.

Notes on this clonotype: A read error may explain this, as a much larger clone is one base away. The chain employs TRBV6-5 and TRBJ2-7, with a tentative D call TRBD2 (7 bases). Trimming pared 4 bases from V and 6 bases from J, leaving 16 bases between. Germline CDR1 MNHEY, CDR2 SVGAGI. The CDR3 contains 14 residues. CDR3 loop: CASSSHDGGLEQYF. The CDR3 bases are TGTGCCAGCAGTTCTCATGACGGGGGGCTCGAGCAGTACTTC.

As regards this clonotype: The CDR3 carries no conserved terminal phenylalanine or tryptophan, so it likely arises from a read error. V is TRBV4-3 and J is TRBJ2-7; 8 bases match TRBD2. This CDR3 spans 17 amino acids. Germline V gene lookup returns CDR1 LGHNA and CDR2 YSLEER. Trimming removed 1 base from V and 6 bases from J; junction bases left unmatched: 14. Here the CDR3 reads CASSQGTVRGGAGEQYL. CDR3 DNA sequence: TGCGCCAGCAGCCAAGGGACGGTCCGGGGGGGCGCGGGCGAGCAGTACCTC.

The gene calls are TRBV27 and TRBJ2-7, with D possibly matching TRBD2 (5 bases). Trimming took off 1 base at V and 4 bases at J, with 14 bases between the two ends. This CDR3 contains 15 residues. Germline values: CDR1 MNHEY, CDR2 SMNVEV (reference sequence). The CDR3 region is CASSLYPPGSYEQYF. As DNA, the CDR3 is TGTGCCAGCAGTTTATACCCACCTGGGAGTTACGAGCAGTACTTC.

The chain combines TRBV13 with TRBJ2-7; D is unresolved. Germline V gene lookup returns CDR1 PRHDT and CDR2 FYEKMQ (reference sequence). The CDR3 is 13 residues long. V lost 2 bases and J 5 bases, leaving 10 bases between the germline ends. DNA for the CDR3: TGTGCCAGCAGCTTAAGCAGTGGGGACGAGCAGTACTTC. Translated, it gives CASSLSSGDEQYF.

The sample holds a few counts of this clonotype. The chain joins TRBV5-6 to TRBJ2-7; D is unclear. Germline CDR1 is SGHDT and CDR2 is YYEEEE. CDR3 length: 15 residues. The ends were cut back, 0 bases at V and 3 bases at J, with 13 bases in the middle. The CDR3 nucleotides read TGTGCCAGCAGCTTGGGGGCTTCTTTCCACTACGAGCAGTACTTC. It specifies CASSLGASFHYEQYF.

This clonotype was counted many times. The chain couples TRBV12-3 or TRBV12-4 to TRBJ2-1; no reliable D call. The ends were cut back, 3 bases at V and 0 bases at J, with 21 bases in the middle. This CDR3 has 19 amino acids. In DNA form, the CDR3 reads TGTGCCAGCAGTTTTCTTCGTTTTAGGGCAGGAATCTCCTACAATGAGCAGTTCTTC. Translation: CASSFLRFRAGISYNEQFF.

The chain recombines TRBV28 with TRBJ2-2; maybe TRBD1 (6 bases). Germline CDR1 is MDHEN and CDR2 is SYDVKM. V lost 5 bases and J 5 bases, leaving 15 bases between the germline ends. The CDR3 runs to 15 residues. CDR3 protein: CASSPGTRGTGELFF. CDR3 nucleotide sequence: TGTGCCAGCAGTCCAGGGACCAGGGGAACCGGGGAGCTGTTTTTT.

This clonotype appeared many times. The chain is built from TRBV10-1 and TRBJ2-3, with 8 bases that match TRBD2. The germline V gene has CDR1 WNHNN and CDR2 SYGVQD (reference sequence). V lost 6 bases and J lost 6; bases outside the gene matches: 11. This CDR3 spans 15 amino acids. In DNA form, the CDR3 reads TGCGCCAGCAGCCCTAGAGCGGGGGCCGGGGATACGCAGTATTTT. Translated, it gives CASSPRAGAGDTQYF.

This clonotype was seen ten or more times. The gene calls are TRBV12-3 or TRBV12-4 and TRBJ2-1; D gene uncertain. The V gene lost 4 bases and the J gene lost 12 bases, with 22 bases spanning the gap. CDR3 length: 15 residues. The CDR3 DNA reads as TGTGCCAGCAGTTCGCCTATAGGGTCGGTATTTGTGCAGTTCTTC. This translates into CASSSPIGSVFVQFF.

This clonotype occurred many times. The chain recombines TRBV29-1 with TRBJ2-1; 9 bases are shared with TRBD1. The V gene's germline CDR1 is SQVTM and CDR2 ANQGSEA. Unmatched junction bases numbered 10, after V lost 7 bases and J lost 3 bases. This CDR3 spans 15 amino acids. DNA of the CDR3: TGCAGCGCCAGGGGACAGGGTGGGAACTACAATGAGCAGTTCTTC. Translating gives CSARGQGGNYNEQFF.

This clonotype showed up many times. This rearrangement joins TRBV30 to TRBJ2-5; 7 positions agree with TRBD2. CDR1 and CDR2 from the germline V gene are GTSNPN and SVGIG (reference sequence). Losses at the gene ends were 4 bases for V and 4 bases for J; bases not matched to a gene: 9. The CDR3 loop spans 14 amino acids. CDR3 in amino acids: CAWTPREGGETQYF. The CDR3 bases are TGTGCCTGGACCCCGAGGGAGGGAGGAGAGACCCAGTACTTC.